The 7 T cell receptor beta chains below were found in one sample sequenced in a study of vaccination effects on CD4 cells after COVID-19. The method was immunoSEQ multiplex PCR; TCRdb's version includes in-frame clones alone and lacks a portion of them. The sample carries 70,000 to 95,000 clones, 70% to 75% recorded once. The antigens for these receptors are not known. Antigen-specific CD4+ T cells expanded by the ViraFEST assay with viral peptide pools were then sequenced. Cells that had been cultured for 10 days were the source of isolated CD4+ T cells. The sequences come from CD4+ T cells from PBMCs cultured with HCoV-229E spike peptides, collected before COVID-19 vaccination. All receptors derive from a human donor who received a COVID-19 vaccine.

The CDR3 region has the DNA TGTGCCAGCAGCTCCCCCCCGGACAGGGTCACTGAAGCTTTCTTT. This codes for CASSSPPDRVTEAFF. The rearrangement joins TRBV7-9 to TRBJ1-1; TRBD1 aligns across 8 bases. The CDR3 covers 15 residues. The junction had 8 bases not matched to a gene; V was cut back by 4 bases and J by 4 bases. CDR1 and CDR2 from the germline V gene are SEHNR and FQNEAQ (reference sequence).

The chain carries TRBV12-5 and TRBJ2-5; 8 nucleotides line up with TRBD2. V was pared by 1 base and J by 5 bases, with 3 bases of the junction left unmatched. The CDR3 totals 14 residues. Germline CDR1 reads LGHNT; CDR2 reads FRNRAP. Here the CDR3 reads CASGLAGGRETQYF. Written as DNA, the CDR3 is TGTGCTAGTGGTTTGGCGGGGGGGCGTGAGACCCAGTACTTC.

This chain joins TRBV13 and TRBJ2-3, with D uncertain. The germline CDR1 and CDR2 sequences are PRHDT and FYEKMQ (reference sequence). V lost 5 bases to trimming and J lost 0 bases, with 9 bases between them. The CDR3 is made up of 14 amino acids. CDR3 residues: CASSRRVSTDTQYF. The CDR3, as DNA: TGTGCCAGCAGCCGCCGGGTTAGCACAGATACGCAGTATTTT.

The V call is TRBV19, the J call TRBJ2-5, with TRBD2 matching 7 bases. J gave up 2 bases and V 4 bases, and 1 base lay outside the gene matches. The CDR3 has 13 residues. Germline V lookup: CDR1 LNHDA, CDR2 SQIVND (reference sequence). CDR3 DNA sequence: TGTGCCAGTAGTACGGGGGGACAAGAGACCCAGTACTTC. It is translated as CASSTGGQETQYF.

The rearrangement links TRBV7-6 to TRBJ1-1; TRBD1 aligns across 8 bases. The CDR3 extends over 11 amino acids. Trimming removed 10 bases from V and 4 bases from J; junction bases left unmatched: 2. The germline V gene has CDR1 SGHVS and CDR2 FNYEAQ. In DNA form, the CDR3 reads TGTGCCATAACAGGGGGCACTGAAGCTTTCTTT. Translated, it gives CAITGGTEAFF. Filled out from reference TRBV7-6 and TRBJ1-1, the complete variable domain reads GAGVSQSPRYKVTKRGQDVALRCDPISGHVSLYWYRQALGQGPEFLTYFNYEAQQDKSGLPNDRFSAERPEGSISTLTIQRTEQRDSAMYRCAITGGTEAFFGQGTRLTVV.

This clone has just a few counts. Other DNA sequences in the sample encode the same CDR3. CDR3 loop: CASSPLAGNTGELFF. CDR3 DNA sequence: TGTGCCAGCTCACCATTGGCAGGGAACACCGGGGAGCTGTTTTTT. The rearrangement joins TRBV18 to TRBJ2-2; no clear D. The CDR3 length is 15 residues. The germline gives CDR1 KGHSH, CDR2 LQKENI. The V end lost 2 bases, the J end lost 1 base, and 8 bases lay between the germline ends.

The J gene is TRBJ2-1, the V gene TRBV30; 11 nucleotides line up with TRBD1. Trimming removed 7 bases from V and 7 bases from J; junction bases left unmatched: 18. Germline loops: CDR1 GTSNPN, CDR2 SVGIG (reference sequence). This CDR3 spans 17 amino acids. CDR3 DNA sequence: TGTGCCTTAACCGACAGATCCGGGACAGGGGGGTCTAATGAGCAGTTCTTC. Translated, it gives CALTDRSGTGGSNEQFF.